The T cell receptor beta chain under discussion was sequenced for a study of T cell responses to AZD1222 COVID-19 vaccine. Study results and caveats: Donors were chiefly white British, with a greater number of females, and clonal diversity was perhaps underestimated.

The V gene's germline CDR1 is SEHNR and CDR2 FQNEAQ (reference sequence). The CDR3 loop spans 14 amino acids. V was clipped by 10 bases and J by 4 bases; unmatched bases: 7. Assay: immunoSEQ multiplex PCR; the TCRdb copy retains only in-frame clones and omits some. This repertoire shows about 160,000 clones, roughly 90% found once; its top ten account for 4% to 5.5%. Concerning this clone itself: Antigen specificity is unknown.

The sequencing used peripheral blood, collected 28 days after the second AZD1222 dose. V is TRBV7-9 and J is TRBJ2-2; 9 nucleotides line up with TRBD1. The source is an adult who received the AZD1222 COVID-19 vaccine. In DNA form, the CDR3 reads TGTGCCACCAGAGGGACAGGGACCACCGGGGAGCTGTTTTTT. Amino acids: CATRGTGTTGELFF.